The present T cell receptor beta chain was sequenced within a study of long-term antiretroviral therapy in people with HIV. The assay, immunoSEQ v3.0, was run at survey level. Produced via immunoSEQ multiplex PCR; TCRdb's table is partial and in-frame only. The sample records about 17,000 clones, roughly 91% being singletons. Overall study results and limits: From the mid-2000s to the late 2010s, blood was obtained, possibly while participants received older ART regimens. Transplant-donor-level diversity was not reached after ART, though diversity increased. ART adherence, viral resistance and therapy changes were undocumented.

Between the trimmed V and J ends, which lost 0 bases and 3 bases, there was a span of 9 bases. This CDR3 has 14 amino acids. From germline, CDR1 is SGHAT and CDR2 FQNNGV. A remark on this clone: Its antigen is undetermined.

Sample: unsorted PBMCs, taken 6.9 years after starting antiretroviral therapy. The rearrangement joins TRBV11-2 to TRBJ2-7, with D possibly being TRBD1 (5 bases). This receptor was obtained from a man aged 45-65 years with HIV. The CDR3 loop is CASSLEVGLYEQYF. CDR3 nucleotides: TGTGCCAGCAGCTTAGAAGTGGGGCTCTACGAGCAGTACTTC.